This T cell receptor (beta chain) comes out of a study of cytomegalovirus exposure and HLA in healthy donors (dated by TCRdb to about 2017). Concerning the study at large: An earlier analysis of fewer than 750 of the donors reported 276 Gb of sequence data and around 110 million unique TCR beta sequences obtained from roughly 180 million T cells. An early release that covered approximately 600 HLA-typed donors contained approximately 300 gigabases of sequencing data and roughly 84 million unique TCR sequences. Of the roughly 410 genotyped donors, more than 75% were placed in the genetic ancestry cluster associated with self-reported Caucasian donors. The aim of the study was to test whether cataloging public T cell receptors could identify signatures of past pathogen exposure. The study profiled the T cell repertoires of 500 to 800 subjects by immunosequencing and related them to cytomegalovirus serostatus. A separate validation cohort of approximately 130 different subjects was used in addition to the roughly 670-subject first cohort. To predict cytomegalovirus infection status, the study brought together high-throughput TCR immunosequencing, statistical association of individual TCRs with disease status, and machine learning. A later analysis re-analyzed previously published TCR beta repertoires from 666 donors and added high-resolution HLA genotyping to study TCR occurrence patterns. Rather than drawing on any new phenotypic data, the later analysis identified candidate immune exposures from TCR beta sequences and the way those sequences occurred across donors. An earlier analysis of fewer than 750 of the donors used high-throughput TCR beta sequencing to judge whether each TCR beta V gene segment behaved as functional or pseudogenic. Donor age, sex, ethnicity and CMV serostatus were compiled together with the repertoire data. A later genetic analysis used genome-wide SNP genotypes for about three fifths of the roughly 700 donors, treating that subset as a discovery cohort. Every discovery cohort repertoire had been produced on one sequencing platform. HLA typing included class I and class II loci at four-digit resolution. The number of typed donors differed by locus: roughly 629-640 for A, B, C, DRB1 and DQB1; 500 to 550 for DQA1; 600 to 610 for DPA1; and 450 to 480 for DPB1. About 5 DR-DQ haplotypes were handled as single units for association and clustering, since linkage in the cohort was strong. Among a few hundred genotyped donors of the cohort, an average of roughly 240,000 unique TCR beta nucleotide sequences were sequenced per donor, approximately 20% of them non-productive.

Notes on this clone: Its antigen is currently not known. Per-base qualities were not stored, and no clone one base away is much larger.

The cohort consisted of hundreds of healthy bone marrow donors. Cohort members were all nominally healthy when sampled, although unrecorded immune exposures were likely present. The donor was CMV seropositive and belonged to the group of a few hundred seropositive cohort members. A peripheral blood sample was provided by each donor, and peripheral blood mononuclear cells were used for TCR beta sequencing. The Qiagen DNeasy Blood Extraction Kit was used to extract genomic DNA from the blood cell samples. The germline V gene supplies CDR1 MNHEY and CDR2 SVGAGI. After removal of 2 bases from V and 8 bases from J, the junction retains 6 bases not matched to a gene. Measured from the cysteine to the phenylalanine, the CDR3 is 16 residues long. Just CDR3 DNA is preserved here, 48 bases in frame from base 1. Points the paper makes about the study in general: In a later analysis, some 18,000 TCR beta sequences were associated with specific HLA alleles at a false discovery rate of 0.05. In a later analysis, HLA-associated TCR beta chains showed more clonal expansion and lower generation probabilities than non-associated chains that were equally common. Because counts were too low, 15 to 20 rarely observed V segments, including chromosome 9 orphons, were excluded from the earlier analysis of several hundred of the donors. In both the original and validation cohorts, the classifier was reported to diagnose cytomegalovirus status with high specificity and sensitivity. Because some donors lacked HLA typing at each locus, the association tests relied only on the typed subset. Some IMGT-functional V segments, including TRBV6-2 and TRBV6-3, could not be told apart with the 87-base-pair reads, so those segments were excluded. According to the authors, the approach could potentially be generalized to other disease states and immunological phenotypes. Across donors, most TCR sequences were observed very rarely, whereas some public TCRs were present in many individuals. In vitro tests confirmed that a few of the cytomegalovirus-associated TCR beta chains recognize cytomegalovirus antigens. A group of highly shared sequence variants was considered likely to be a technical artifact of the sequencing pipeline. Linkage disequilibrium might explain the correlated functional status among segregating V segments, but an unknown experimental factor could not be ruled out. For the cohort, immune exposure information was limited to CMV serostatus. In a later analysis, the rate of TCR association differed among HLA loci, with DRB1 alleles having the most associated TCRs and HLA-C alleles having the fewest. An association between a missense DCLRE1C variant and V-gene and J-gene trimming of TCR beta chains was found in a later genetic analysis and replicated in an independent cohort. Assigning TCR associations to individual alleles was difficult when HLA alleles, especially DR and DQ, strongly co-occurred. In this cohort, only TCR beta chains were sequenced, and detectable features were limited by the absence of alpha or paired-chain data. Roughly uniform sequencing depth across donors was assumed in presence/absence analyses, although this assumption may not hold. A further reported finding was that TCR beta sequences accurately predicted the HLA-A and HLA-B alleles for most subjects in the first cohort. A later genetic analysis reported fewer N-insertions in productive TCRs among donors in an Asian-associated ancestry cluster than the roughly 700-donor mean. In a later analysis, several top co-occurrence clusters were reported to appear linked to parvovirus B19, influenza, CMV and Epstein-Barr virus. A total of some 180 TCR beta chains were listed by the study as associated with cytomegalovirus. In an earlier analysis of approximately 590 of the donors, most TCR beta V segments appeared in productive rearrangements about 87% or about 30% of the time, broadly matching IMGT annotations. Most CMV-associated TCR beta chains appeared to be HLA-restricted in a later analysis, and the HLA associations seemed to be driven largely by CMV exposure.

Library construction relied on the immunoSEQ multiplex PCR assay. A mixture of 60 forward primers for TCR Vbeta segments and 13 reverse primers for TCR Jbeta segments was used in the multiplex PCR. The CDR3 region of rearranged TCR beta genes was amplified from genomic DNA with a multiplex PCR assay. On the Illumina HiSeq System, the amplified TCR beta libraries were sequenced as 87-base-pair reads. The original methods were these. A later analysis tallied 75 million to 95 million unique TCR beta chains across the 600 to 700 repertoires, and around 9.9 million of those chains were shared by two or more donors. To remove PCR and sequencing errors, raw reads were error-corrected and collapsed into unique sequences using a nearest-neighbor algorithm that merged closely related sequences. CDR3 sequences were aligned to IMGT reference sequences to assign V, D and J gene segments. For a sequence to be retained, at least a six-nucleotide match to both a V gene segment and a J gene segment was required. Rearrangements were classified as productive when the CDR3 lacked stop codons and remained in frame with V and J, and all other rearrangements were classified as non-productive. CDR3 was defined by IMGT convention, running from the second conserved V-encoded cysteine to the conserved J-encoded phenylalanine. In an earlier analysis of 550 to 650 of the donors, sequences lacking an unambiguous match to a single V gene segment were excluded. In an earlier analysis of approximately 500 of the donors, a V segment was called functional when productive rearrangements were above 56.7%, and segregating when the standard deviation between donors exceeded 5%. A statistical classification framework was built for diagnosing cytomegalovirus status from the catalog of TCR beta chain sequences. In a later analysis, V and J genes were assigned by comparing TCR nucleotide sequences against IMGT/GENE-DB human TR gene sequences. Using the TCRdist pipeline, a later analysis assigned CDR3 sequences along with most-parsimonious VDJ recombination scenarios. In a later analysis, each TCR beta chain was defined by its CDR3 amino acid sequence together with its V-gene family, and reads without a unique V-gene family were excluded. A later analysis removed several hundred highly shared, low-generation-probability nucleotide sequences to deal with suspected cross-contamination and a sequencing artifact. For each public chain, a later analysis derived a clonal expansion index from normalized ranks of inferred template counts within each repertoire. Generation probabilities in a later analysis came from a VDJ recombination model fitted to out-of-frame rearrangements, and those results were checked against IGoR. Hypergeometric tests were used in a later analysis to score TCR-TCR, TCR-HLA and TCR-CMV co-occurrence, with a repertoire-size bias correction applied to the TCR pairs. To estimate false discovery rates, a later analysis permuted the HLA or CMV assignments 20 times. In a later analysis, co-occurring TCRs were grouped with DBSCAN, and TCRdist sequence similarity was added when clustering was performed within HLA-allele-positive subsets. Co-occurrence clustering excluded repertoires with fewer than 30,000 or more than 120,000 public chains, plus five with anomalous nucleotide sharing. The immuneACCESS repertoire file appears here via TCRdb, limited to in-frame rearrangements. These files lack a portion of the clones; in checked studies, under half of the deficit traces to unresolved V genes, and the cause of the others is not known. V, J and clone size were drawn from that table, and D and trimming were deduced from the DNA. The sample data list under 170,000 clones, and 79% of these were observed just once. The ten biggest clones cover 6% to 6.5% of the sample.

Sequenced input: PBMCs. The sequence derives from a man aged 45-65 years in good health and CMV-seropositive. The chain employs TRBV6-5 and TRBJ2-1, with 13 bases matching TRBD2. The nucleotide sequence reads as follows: TGTGCCAGCAGTTACGTGGGACTAGCGGGATTCGATGAGCAGTTCTTC. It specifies CASSYVGLAGFDEQFF.